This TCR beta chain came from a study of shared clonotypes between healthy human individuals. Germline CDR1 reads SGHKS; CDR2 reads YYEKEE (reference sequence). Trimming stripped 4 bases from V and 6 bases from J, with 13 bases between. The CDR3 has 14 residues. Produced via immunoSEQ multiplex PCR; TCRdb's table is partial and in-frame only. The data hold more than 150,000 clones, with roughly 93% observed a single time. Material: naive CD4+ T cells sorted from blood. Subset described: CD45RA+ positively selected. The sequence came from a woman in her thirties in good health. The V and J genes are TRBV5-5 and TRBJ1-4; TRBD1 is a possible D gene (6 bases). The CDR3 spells CASSRGGGYEKLFF. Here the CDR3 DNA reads TGTGCCAGCAGCAGGGGGGGCGGTTATGAAAAACTGTTTTTT.